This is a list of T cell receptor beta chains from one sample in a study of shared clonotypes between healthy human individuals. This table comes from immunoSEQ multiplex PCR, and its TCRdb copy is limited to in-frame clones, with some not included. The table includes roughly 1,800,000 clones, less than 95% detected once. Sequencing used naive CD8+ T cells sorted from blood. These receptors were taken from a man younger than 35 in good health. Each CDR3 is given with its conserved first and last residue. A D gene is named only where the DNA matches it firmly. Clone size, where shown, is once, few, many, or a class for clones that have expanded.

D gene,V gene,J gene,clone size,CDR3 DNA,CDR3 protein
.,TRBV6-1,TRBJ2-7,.,TGTGCCAGCACAACAGGGAGAAGCGAGCAGTACTTC,CASTTGRSEQYF
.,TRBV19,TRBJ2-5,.,TGTGCCAGTAGTATAGGGACTGGGGCCATTCGAGAGACCCAGTACTTC,CASSIGTGAIRETQYF
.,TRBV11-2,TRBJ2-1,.,TGTGCCAGCAGCTCGATGGCGTCGCCTTACAATGAGCAGTTCTTC,CASSSMASPYNEQFF
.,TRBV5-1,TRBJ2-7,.,TGCGCCAGCCGGGGGCTCTTGACCCACGAGCAGTACTTC,CASRGLLTHEQYF
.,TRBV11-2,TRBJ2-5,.,TGTGCCAGCAGCTTGAGGCCTCAGCAAACCCAGTACTTC,CASSLRPQQTQYF
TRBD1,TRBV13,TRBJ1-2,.,TGTGCCAGCAGATCCGGGACAGGGGGCAATGGCTACACCTTC,CASRSGTGGNGYTF
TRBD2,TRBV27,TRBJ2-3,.,TGTGCCAGCAGTTGGACTAGCGCGCTAGATACGCAGTATTTT,CASSWTSALDTQYF
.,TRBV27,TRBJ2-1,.,TGTGCCAGCAGTTTATCGCCTAACTGGGGAAATTACAATGAGCAGTTCTTC,CASSLSPNWGNYNEQFF
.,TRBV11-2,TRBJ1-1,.,TGTGCCAGCAGCTTAGTTTCCCCAGGTGAAGCTTTCTTT,CASSLVSPGEAFF
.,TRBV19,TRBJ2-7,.,TGTGCCAGTAGTCCGGCTCCTACCTACGAGCAGTACTTC,CASSPAPTYEQYF
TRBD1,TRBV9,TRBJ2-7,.,TGTGCCAGCAGCGTTGGGACAGGGTCTGCCTACGAGCAGTACTTC,CASSVGTGSAYEQYF
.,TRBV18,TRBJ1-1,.,TGTGCCAGCTCGCCGCCGAAGGCCCAAAAAAGCACTGAAGCTTTCTTT,CASSPPKAQKSTEAFF
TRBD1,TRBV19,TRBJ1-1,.,TGTGCCAGTATCTCCCTACAGGGGAGAAGGACTGAAGCTTTCTTT,CASISLQGRRTEAFF
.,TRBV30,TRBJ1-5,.,TGTGCCTGGAGTATTGGGACGGGCGATCAGCCCCAGCATTTT,CAWSIGTGDQPQHF
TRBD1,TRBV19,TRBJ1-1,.,TGTGCCAGTAGCGGACAGGAGGCTGAAGCTTTCTTT,CASSGQEAEAFF
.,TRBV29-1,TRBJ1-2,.,TGCAGCGTTGAAGCAGGGTACCCCGGCTACACCTTC,CSVEAGYPGYTF
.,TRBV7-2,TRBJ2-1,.,TGTGCCAGCAGCTCGTCTAGCGTAAAGATAAACAATGAGCAGTTCTTC,CASSSSSVKINNEQFF
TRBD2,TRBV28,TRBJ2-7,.,TGTGCCAGCATTCCCGGTTACGGACTAGCGGAGCAGTACTTC,CASIPGYGLAEQYF
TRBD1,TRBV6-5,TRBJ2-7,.,TGTGCCAGCAGTTACTCGAACAGGGGACGCTACGAGCAGTACTTC,CASSYSNRGRYEQYF
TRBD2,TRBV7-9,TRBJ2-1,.,TGTGCCAGCAGCCTCCGGGCGGGGGGGCGGTATGAGCAGTTCTTC,CASSLRAGGRYEQFF
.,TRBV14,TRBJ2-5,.,TGTGCCAGCAGCCTAGTGGGGGTCCAAGAGACCCAGTACTTC,CASSLVGVQETQYF
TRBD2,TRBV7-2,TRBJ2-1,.,TGTGCCAGCAGCTTTAGCGGGACTTACAATGAGCAGTTCTTC,CASSFSGTYNEQFF
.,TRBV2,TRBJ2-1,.,TGTGCCAGCAGTGGTACGACAGGTTATACTAGCAATGAGCAGTTCTTC,CASSGTTGYTSNEQFF
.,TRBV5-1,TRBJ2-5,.,TGCGCCAGCGGCTTGGACCGCACACAAGAGACCCAGTACTTC,CASGLDRTQETQYF
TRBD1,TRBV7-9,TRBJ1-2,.,TGTGCCAGCAGCTTATCCCAGGGGGCCGGCTATGGCTACACCTTC,CASSLSQGAGYGYTF
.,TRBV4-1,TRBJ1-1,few,TGCGCCAGCAGCCAAGGGCGCACTGAAGCTTTCTTT,CASSQGRTEAFF
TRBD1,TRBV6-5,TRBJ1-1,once,TGTGCCAGCAGGCTAGACAGGGGAGGAACTGAAGCTTTCTTT,CASRLDRGGTEAFF
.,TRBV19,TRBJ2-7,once,TGTGCCACCTCCTTCTCGGGTGGATTCTACGAGCAGTACTTC,CATSFSGGFYEQYF
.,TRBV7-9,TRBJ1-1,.,TGTGCCAGCAGCTCCAGGGTCATGAACACTGAAGCTTTCTTT,CASSSRVMNTEAFF
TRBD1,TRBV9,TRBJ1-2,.,TGTGCCAGCAGCTTAAGACAGGGGGAGGATGGCTACACCTTC,CASSLRQGEDGYTF
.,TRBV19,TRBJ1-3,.,TGTGCCAGCGCATTCGGCTCTGGAAACACCATATATTTT,CASAFGSGNTIYF
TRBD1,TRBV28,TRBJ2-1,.,TGTGCCAGCAGTTTCAGGACAGGGAGAAACAATGAGCAGTTCTTC,CASSFRTGRNNEQFF
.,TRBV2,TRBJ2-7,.,TGTGCCAGCAGTTCCAGGGGCTGGGACACCTCCTACGAGCAGTACTTC,CASSSRGWDTSYEQYF
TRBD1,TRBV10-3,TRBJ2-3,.,TGTGCCATCAGTGAGTCAGGGACAGTTAGCACAGATACGCAGTATTTT,CAISESGTVSTDTQYF
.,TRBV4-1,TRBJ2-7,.,TGCGCCAGCAGCCCTCGAGGTGGCTCCTACGAGCAGTACTTC,CASSPRGGSYEQYF
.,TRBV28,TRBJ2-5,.,TGTGCCAGCAGCCAACAGGGATTTATGCAAGAGACCCAGTACTTC,CASSQQGFMQETQYF
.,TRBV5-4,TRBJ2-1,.,TGTGCCAGCGCTAGGGGTGGGGACAATGAGCAGTTCTTC,CASARGGDNEQFF
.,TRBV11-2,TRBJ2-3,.,TGTGCCAGCAGCTTAGTCCAGGGCGCAGATACGCAGTATTTT,CASSLVQGADTQYF
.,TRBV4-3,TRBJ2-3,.,TGCGCCAGCAGCGGTTCTGCCTACGAAACAGATACGCAGTATTTT,CASSGSAYETDTQYF
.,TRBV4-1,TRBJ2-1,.,TGCGCCAGCAGCCAAACAGGGGGGGCCTACAATGAGCAGTTCTTC,CASSQTGGAYNEQFF
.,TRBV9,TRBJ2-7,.,TGTGCCAGCAGCGTAGGGCAGGGAGTTCGGTACGAGCAGTACTTC,CASSVGQGVRYEQYF
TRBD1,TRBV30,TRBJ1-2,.,TGTGCCTGGAGTGGAGGGACAGGGGGATTTCGAGGCTACACCTTC,CAWSGGTGGFRGYTF
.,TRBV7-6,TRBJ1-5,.,TGTGCCAGCAGCTTAGGTCCCAATCAGCCCCAGCATTTT,CASSLGPNQPQHF
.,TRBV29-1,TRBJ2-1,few,TGCAGCGTTATAGGTGGGGACAATGAGCAGTTCTTC,CSVIGGDNEQFF